This T cell receptor beta chain was documented in a study of beta chain features in type 1 diabetes. Study results and caveats: Insertion counts at VDJ junctions were lower in type 1 diabetes patients, who also showed more deletions there. Type 1 diabetes patients had moderately but significantly shorter TCRB CDR3s in all four CD4+ subsets. When cDNA is sequenced, cells with high TCR expression could be over-represented. The naive, central memory and Treg TCRB repertoires of patients appeared to be more similar to one another than those of healthy donors.

Many counts were recorded for this clone. Its specificity is unknown. Other nucleotide sequences from this sample produce the same CDR3. All of the isolated RNA was reverse transcribed, so expressed TCRB transcripts were sequenced. Clones were sequenced by immunoSEQ multiplex PCR, and TCRdb holds only the in-frame ones, with some missing. Of some 350,000 clones listed, over 8.5% are singletons. V gave up 5 bases and J gave up 4 bases; unmatched junction bases: 12. Germline assignment: CDR1 SEHNR and CDR2 FQNEAQ (reference sequence). The CDR3 consists of 17 residues. The clonotype originates from a man younger than 40 with type 1 diabetes. The sequenced sample was central memory CD4+ T cells from blood. The chain employs TRBV7-9 and TRBJ2-1, with 9 bases lining up with TRBD2. This chain's CDR3 is CASSPPPRLAVYNEQFF. CDR3 bases: TGTGCCAGCAGCCCACCCCCTCGACTAGCGGTGTACAATGAGCAGTTCTTC. Variable domain in full (rest from reference TRBV7-9 and TRBJ2-1): DTGVSQNPRHKITKRGQNVTFRCDPISEHNRLYWYRQTLGQGPEFLTYFQNEAQLEKSRLLSDRFSAERPKGSFSTLEIQRTEQGDSAMYLCASSPPPRLAVYNEQFFGPGTRLTVL.